This T cell receptor beta chain is from a study of CD4 T cells in relation to SARS-CoV-2 and coronaviruses (dated by TCRdb to about 2021). Some background on the complete study: In the ViraFEST assay, PBMCs were cultured with antigen for 9 to 10 days, after which TCR beta CDR3s were sequenced to identify clonal expansions specific to the antigen. The negative reference condition was either a culture with an HIV-1 Nef peptide pool or a culture with no peptide. HLA restriction was mapped for shared crossreactive spike epitopes using patient-derived lymphoblastoid cell lines. Memory CD4+ T cell crossreactivity between SARS-CoV-2 and common cold coronavirus spike proteins was assessed at the TCR clonotype level in the study. Samples from a few pre-COVID donors and the naive versus memory experiments were sequenced with the Adaptive Biotechnologies TCR-sequencing kit; other data were Illumina-based. A different TCR-beta assay, based on Illumina, was used to sequence expansion assays from other donors in the study.

CD4+ T cells from unexposed donors were collected before the COVID-19 pandemic (2011-2018). After around 11 days of culture, CD4+ T cells were isolated with the EasySep CD4+ T cell isolation kit. Unexposed donor CD4+ T cells were tested for reactivity to SARS-CoV-2 S and N and four common cold coronavirus spike pools, as cell number allowed. About 2.2 million PBMCs per well were cultured in IMDM with approximately 5% human AB serum and around 10 IU/ml IL-2. Half of the culture medium was replaced with fresh IL-2-containing medium on days 3 and 7. In general, triplicate replicate wells were used for every peptide culture condition. Leukapheresis product for the unexposed donors was bought commercially. PBMCs were isolated from leukapheresis product or whole blood by Ficoll-Paque PLUS gradient centrifugation. PBMCs were either used fresh in the expansion assay or cryopreserved at -140 degrees C. The QIAamp Micro DNA Kit was used to extract genomic DNA from the CD4+ T cells.

To note about this clone: Its target antigen remains unknown. No clone much larger than this one lies a single base away; base qualities are absent.

General conclusions and limits of the study: Small numbers of patients and of tested TCRs were a limitation of the study. Crossreactivity analysis centred on spike protein, so crossreactivity against other viral proteins was not assessed. Because no donor provided both pre-pandemic and post-infection samples, tracing the source of pre-existing responses was limited. In about 60% of donors, memory CD4+ clonotypes turned up that crossrecognized SARS-CoV-2 and at least one common cold coronavirus spike. Significantly weaker SARS-CoV-2-driven expansion was shown by crossreactive clones than by monoreactive clones, consistent with antigenic imprinting.

CDR1 and CDR2, per the germline V gene, are KGHSH and LQKENI. Reading from cysteine to phenylalanine, the CDR3 counts 14 amino acids. Only CDR3 DNA is held: 42 bases, read in frame from base 1. Trimming costs V 9 bases and J 0 bases, and their ends lie 9 bases apart. The method behind the library was the immunoSEQ multiplex PCR assay. Per the original workflow: Preprocessing removed nonproductive sequences and CDR3s not starting with C, not ending with F or W, or shorter than 7 amino acids. The MANAFEST web app was used to call antigen-specific clonotypes on the basis of expansion compared with the reference and with other culture wells. To be counted as positive, a clone had to show significant expansion compared with the reference culture, at an FDR below 0.05, in 2 of 3 replicate wells. Positive clones also required significant expansion versus all other tandem wells and an odds ratio above 5. Pairwise Levenshtein distance, computed with the stringdist R package after three terminal residues were trimmed from each end, was used as the measure of CDR3 homology. In TCRdb, the immuneACCESS table is reduced to in-frame sequences with V and J assigned. These tables do not hold every clone; where another copy was compared, an unresolved V gene accounts for under half, and the others remain unexplained. The V and J calls and the clone size are those of that table, but D and trimming were determined from the DNA. The sample has about 29,000 clones on record, over 65% of them singletons. 20% of the sample goes to the ten largest clones.

The sequencing input was CD4+ T cells from PBMCs, cultured in vitro. The chain was built from TRBV18 and TRBJ2-6; there is no confident call for the D gene. This TCR came from a human donor in good health. The CDR3 has the sequence CASSSDSGANVLTF. The DNA sequence is as follows: TGTGCCAGTTCTTCTGACTCTGGGGCCAACGTCCTGACTTTC.